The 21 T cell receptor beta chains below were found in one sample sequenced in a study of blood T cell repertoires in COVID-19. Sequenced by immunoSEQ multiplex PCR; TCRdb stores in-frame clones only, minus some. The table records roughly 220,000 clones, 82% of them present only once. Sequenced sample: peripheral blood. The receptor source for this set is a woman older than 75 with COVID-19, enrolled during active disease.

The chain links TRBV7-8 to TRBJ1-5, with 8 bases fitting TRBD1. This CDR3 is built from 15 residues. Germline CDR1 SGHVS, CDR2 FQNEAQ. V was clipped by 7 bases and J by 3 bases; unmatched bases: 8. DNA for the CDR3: TGTGCCAGCACCAACCAGGGGGCAGCCAATCAGCCCCAGCATTTT. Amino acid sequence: CASTNQGAANQPQHF. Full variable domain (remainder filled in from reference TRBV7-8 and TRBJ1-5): GAGVSQSPRYKVAKRGQDVALRCDPISGHVSLFWYQQALGQGPEFLTYFQNEAQLDKSGLPSDRFFAERPEGSVSTLKIQRTQQEDSAVYLCASTNQGAANQPQHFGDGTRLSIL.

The chain's CDR3 is CASSSRQYNEQFF. As DNA, the CDR3 is TGCGCCAGCAGCTCACGACAATACAATGAGCAGTTCTTC. J is TRBJ2-1 and V is TRBV5-1, with no clear D. The CDR3 has 13 amino acids. V dropped 3 bases and J dropped 4 bases, with 8 bases sitting between them. Germline CDR1 reads SGHRS; CDR2 reads YFSETQ.

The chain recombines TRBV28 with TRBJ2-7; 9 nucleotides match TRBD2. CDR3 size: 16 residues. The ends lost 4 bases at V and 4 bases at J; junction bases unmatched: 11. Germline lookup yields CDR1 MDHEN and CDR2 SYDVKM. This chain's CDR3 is CASSSRREGPNYEQYF. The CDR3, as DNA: TGTGCCAGCAGTTCCAGGCGGGAGGGTCCTAATTACGAGCAGTACTTC.

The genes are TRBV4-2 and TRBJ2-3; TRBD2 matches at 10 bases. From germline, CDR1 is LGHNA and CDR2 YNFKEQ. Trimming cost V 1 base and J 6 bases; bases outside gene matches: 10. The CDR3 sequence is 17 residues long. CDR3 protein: CASSQAMTSGFGDTQYF. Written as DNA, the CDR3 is TGTGCCAGCAGCCAAGCCATGACTAGCGGGTTTGGTGATACGCAGTATTTT.

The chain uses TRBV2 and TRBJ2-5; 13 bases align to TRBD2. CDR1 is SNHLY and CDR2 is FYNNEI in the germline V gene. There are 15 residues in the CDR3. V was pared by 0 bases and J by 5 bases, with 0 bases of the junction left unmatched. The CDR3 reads CASSEAGLAGETQYF. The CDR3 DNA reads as TGTGCCAGCAGTGAAGCGGGACTAGCGGGGGAGACCCAGTACTTC.

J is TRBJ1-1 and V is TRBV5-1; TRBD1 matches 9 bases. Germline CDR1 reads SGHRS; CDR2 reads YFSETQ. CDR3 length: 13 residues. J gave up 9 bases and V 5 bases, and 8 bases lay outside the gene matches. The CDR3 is CASRYIDRGKAFF. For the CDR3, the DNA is TGCGCCAGCAGATATATCGACAGGGGGAAAGCTTTCTTT.

CDR3 DNA sequence: TGTGCCAGCAGTTACTCGTGGGGGCTCACTGAAGCTTTCTTT. Its protein is CASSYSWGLTEAFF. V gene TRBV6-5 combines with J gene TRBJ1-1; D may be TRBD1 (6 bases). Trimming took 0 bases from V and 4 from J, leaving 9 bases between them. Germline CDR1 and CDR2: MNHEY and SVGAGI. The CDR3 has 14 residues.

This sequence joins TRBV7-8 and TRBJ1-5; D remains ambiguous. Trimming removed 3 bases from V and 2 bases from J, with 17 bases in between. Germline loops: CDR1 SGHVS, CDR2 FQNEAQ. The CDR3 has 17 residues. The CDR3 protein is CASSFGPRTGGNQPQHF. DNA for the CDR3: TGTGCCAGCAGCTTTGGACCGCGGACGGGAGGCAATCAGCCCCAGCATTTT.

The CDR3 loop is CASSRREGSDTQYF. CDR3 sequence (DNA): TGTGCCAGCAGCCGCCGGGAGGGGTCAGATACGCAGTATTTT. The rearrangement joins TRBV7-9 to TRBJ2-3, with 8 bases that match TRBD2. The trim removed 5 bases at V and 4 bases at J, leaving 5 bases unmatched. This CDR3 has 14 residues. In germline, CDR1 is SEHNR, CDR2 FQNEAQ (reference sequence).

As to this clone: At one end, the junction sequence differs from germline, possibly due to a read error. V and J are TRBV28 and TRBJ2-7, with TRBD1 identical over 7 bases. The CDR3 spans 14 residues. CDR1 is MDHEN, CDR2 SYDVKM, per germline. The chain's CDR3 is CASHKRGLSDEQYF. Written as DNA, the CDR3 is TGTGCCAGCCATAAAAGGGGGCTCTCCGACGAGCAGTACTTC.

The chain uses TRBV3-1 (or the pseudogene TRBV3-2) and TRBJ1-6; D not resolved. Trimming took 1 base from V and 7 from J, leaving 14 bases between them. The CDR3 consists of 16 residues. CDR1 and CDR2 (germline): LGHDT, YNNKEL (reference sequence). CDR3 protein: CASSQGAAGLNSPLHF. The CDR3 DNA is TGTGCCAGCAGCCAAGGAGCGGCAGGCCTAAATTCACCCCTCCACTTT.

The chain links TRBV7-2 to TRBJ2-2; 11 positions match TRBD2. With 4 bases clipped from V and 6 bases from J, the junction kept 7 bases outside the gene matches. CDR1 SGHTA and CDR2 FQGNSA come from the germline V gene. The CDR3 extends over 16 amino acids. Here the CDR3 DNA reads TGTGCCAGCAGCTCAGTTAGCGGGAGGGCCTCCGGGGAGCTGTTTTTT. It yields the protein CASSSVSGRASGELFF.

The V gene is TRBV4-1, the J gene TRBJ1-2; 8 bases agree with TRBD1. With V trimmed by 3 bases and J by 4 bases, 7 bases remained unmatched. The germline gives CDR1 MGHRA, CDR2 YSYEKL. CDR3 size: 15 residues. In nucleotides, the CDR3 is TGCGCCAGCAGCCATACACAGGGGGGGGTCTATGGCTACACCTTC. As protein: CASSHTQGGVYGYTF.

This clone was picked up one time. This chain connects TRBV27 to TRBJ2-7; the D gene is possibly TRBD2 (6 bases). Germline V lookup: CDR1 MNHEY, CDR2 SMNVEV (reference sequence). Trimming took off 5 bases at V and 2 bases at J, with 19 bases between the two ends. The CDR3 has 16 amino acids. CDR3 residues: CASSAKLTGTPYEQYF. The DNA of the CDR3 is TGTGCCAGCAGTGCCAAACTCACCGGGACTCCCTACGAGCAGTACTTC.

Written as DNA, the CDR3 is TGTGCCAGCAGTTCCCCCGGCAGGCCTTATACGTATGGCTACACCTTC. Its translation is CASSSPGRPYTYGYTF. The gene calls are TRBV28 and TRBJ1-2, with no clear D. CDR3 size: 16 residues. V lost 4 bases to trimming and J lost 5 bases, with 20 bases between them. Germline loops: CDR1 MDHEN, CDR2 SYDVKM.

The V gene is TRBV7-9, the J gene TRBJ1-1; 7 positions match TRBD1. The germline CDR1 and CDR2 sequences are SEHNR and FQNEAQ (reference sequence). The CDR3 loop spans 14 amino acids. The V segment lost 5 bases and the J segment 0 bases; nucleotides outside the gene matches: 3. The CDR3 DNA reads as TGTGCCAGCAGCACGACAGGGCTGAACACTGAAGCTTTCTTT. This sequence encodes CASSTTGLNTEAFF.

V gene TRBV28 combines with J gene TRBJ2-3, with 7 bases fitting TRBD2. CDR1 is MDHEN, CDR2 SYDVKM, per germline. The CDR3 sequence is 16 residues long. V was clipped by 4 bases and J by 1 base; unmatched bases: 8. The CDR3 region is CASSSAAGVGTDTQYF. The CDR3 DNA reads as TGTGCCAGCAGTTCTGCGGCGGGAGTTGGCACAGATACGCAGTATTTT.

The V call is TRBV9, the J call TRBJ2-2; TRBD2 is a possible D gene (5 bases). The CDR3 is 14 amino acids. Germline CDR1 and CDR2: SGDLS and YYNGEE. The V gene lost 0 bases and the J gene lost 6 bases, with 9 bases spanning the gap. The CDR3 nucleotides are TGTGCCAGCAGCGTAGGAGGGAGCGCCGGGGAGCTGTTTTTT. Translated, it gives CASSVGGSAGELFF.

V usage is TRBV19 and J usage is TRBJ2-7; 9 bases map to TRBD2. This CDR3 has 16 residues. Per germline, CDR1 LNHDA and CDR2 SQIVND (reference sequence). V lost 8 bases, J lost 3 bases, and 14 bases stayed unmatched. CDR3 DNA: TGTGCCAGTTCTATGGGTATGGCGGGAGGGCACTACGAGCAGTACTTC. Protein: CASSMGMAGGHYEQYF.

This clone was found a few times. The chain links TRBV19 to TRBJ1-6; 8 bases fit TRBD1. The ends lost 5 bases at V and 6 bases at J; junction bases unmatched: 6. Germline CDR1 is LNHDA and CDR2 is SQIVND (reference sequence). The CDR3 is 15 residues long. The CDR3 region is CASSANTGGNSPLHF. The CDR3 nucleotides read TGTGCCAGTAGTGCCAACACAGGGGGTAATTCACCCCTCCACTTT. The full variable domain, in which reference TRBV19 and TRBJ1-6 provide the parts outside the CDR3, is DGGITQSPKYLFRKEGQNVTLSCEQNLNHDAMYWYRQDPGQGLRLIYYSQIVNDFQKGDIAEGYSVSREKKESFPLTVTSAQKNPTAFYLCASSANTGGNSPLHFGNGTRLTVT.

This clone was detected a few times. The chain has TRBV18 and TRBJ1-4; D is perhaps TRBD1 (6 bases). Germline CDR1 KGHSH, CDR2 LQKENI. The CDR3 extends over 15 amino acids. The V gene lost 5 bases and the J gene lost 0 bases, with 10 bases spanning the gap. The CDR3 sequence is CASSVQGATNEKLFF. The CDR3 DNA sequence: TGTGCCAGCTCAGTACAGGGTGCAACTAATGAAAAACTGTTTTTT. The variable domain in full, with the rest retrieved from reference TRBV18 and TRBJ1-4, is NAGVMQNPRHLVRRRGQEARLRCSPMKGHSHVYWYRQLPEEGLKFMVYLQKENIIDESGMPKERFSAEFPKEGPSILRIQQVVRGDSAAYFCASSVQGATNEKLFFGSGTQLSVL.